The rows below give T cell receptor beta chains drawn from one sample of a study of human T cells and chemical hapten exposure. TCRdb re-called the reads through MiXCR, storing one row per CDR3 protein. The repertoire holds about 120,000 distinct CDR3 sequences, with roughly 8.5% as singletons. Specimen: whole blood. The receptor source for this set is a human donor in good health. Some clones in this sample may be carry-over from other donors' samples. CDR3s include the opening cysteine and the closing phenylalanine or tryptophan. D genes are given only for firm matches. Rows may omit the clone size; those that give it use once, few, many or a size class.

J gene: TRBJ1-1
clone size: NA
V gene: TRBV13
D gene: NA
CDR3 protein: CASSLNYEGTEAFF
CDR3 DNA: TGTGCCAGCAGCTTAAATTATGAAGGGACTGAAGCTTTCTTT

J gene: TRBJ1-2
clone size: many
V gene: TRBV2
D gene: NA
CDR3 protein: CASQPGSGGYTF
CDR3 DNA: TGTGCCAGCCAGCCAGGGTCGGGTGGCTACACCTTC

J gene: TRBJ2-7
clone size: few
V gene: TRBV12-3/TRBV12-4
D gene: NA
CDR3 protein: CASSVQTELYEQYF
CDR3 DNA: TGTGCCAGCAGTGTCCAGACGGAGCTCTACGAGCAGTACTTC

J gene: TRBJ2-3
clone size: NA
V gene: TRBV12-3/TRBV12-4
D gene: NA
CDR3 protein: CASSFEGHGTQYF
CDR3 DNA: TGTGCCAGCAGCTTCGAAGGGCACGGTACGCAGTATTTT

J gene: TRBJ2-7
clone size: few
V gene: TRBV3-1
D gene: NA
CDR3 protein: CASSQPGPMISYEQYF
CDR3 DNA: TGTGCCAGCAGCCAACCGGGGCCGATGATCTCCTACGAGCAGTACTTC

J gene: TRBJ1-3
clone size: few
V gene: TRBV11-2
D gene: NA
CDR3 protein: CASSPRGGLSGNTIYF
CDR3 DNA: TGTGCCAGCAGCCCCCGGGGGGGCCTCTCTGGAAACACCATATATTTT

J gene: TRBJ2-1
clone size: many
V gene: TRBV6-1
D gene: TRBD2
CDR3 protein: CASSLAGGRGYNEQFF
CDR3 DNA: TGTGCCAGCAGTCTAGCGGGAGGGAGGGGCTACAATGAGCAGTTCTTC

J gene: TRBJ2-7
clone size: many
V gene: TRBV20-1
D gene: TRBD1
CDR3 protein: CSARSQGQDTYEQYF
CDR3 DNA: TGCAGTGCTCGATCACAAGGACAGGATACCTACGAGCAGTACTTC

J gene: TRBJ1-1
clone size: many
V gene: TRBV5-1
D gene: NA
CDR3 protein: CASSLVGLNTEAFF
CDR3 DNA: TGCGCCAGCAGCTTGGTCGGACTGAACACTGAAGCTTTCTTT

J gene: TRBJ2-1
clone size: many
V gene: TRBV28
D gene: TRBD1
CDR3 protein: CASSLPNRGPPYNEQFF
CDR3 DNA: TGTGCCAGCAGTTTGCCTAACAGGGGGCCCCCCTACAATGAGCAGTTCTTC

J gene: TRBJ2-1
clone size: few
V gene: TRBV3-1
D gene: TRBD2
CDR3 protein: CASSLPGLATEQFF
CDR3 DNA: TGTGCCAGCAGCCTCCCGGGACTAGCGACGGAGCAGTTCTTC

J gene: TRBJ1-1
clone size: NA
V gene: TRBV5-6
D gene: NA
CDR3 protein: CASSLGAGLSTEAFF
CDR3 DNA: TGTGCCAGCAGCTTGGGGGCCGGCCTTAGCACTGAAGCTTTCTTT

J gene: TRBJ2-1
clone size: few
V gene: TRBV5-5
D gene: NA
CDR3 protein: CASSVRQDLGQFF
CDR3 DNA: TGTGCCAGCAGCGTTAGACAGGACTTAGGGCAGTTCTTC

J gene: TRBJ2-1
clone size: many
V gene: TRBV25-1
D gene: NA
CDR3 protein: CASSASDLYNEQFF
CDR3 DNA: TGTGCCAGCAGTGCCTCCGACCTTTACAATGAGCAGTTCTTC

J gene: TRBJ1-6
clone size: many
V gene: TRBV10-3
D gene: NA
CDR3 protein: CAISESGRSYNSPLHF
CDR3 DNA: TGTGCCATCAGTGAGTCAGGGAGGTCCTATAATTCACCCCTCCACTTT

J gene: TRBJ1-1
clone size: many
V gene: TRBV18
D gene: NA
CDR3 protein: CASSHDRRAEAFF
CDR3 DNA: TGTGCCAGCTCACACGACAGGAGGGCTGAAGCTTTCTTT

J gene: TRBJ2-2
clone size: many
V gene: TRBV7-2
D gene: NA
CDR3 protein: CASSPTPNTGELFF
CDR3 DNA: TGTGCCAGCAGCCCCACCCCGAACACCGGGGAGCTGTTTTTT

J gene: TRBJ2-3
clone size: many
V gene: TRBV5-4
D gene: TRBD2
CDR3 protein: CASSELAGVRDTQYF
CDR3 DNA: TGTGCCAGCAGCGAACTAGCGGGAGTAAGAGATACGCAGTATTTT

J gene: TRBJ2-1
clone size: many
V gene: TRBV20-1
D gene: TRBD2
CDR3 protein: CSALRGSSYNEQFF
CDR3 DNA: TGCAGTGCCCTTCGCGGGAGTTCTTACAATGAGCAGTTCTTC

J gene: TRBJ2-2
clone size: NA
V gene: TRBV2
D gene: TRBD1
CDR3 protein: CASVGQGYTGELFF
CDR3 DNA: TGTGCCAGCGTCGGACAGGGTTACACCGGGGAGCTGTTTTTT

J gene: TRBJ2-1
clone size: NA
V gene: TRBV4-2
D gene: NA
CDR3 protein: CASSQDLSNEQFF
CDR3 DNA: TGTGCCAGCAGCCAAGATTTGTCCAATGAGCAGTTCTTC

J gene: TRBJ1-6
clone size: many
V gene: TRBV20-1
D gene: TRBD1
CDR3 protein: CSARDRPGQGSSPLHF
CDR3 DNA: TGCAGTGCTAGAGATCGGCCGGGACAGGGAAGTTCACCCCTCCACTTT

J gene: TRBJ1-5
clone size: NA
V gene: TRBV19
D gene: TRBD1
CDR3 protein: CASSLPGGRRQPQHF
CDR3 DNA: TGTGCCAGTAGTCTCCCAGGGGGGAGAAGGCAGCCCCAGCATTTT

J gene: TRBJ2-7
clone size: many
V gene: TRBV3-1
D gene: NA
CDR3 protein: CASSQVPTGSRYEQYF
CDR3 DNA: TGTGCCAGCAGCCAAGTCCCTACAGGGTCCCGCTACGAGCAGTACTTC

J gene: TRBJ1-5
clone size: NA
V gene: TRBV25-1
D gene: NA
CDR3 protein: CASSVETGNQPQHF
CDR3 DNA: TGTGCCAGCAGTGTCGAGACAGGCAATCAGCCCCAGCATTTT

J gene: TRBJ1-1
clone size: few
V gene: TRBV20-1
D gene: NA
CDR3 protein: CSAREEVMNTEAFF
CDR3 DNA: TGCAGTGCTAGAGAGGAGGTGATGAACACTGAAGCTTTCTTT

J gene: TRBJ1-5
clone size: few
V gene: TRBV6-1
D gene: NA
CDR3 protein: CATLIGGARQPQHF
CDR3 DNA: TGTGCCACCCTAATTGGGGGCGCGAGGCAGCCCCAGCATTTT

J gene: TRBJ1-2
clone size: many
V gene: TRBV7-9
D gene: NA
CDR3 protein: CASSLQEYGGYTF
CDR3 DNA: TGTGCCAGCAGCTTACAAGAGTATGGAGGCTACACCTTC